The 19 T cell receptor beta chains given below trace back to one sample, sequenced in a study of radiation and T cells in renal cell carcinoma. Sample treatment: treatment-naive control, cytoreductive nephrectomy. Some clones are missing from TCRdb's copy, which holds only in-frame ones; the method was immunoSEQ multiplex PCR. This repertoire shows just over 15,000 clones, over 50% found once; its top ten account for about 11%. This specimen was tumor tissue, taken from a patient whose treatment was nephrectomy without radiotherapy. The source of these receptors is a man in his fifties with renal cell carcinoma.

This chain connects TRBV5-5 to TRBJ2-7; D possibly corresponds to TRBD1 (6 bases). The ends were cut back, 5 bases at V and 2 bases at J, with 11 bases in the middle. The CDR3 spans 13 residues. Germline V gene lookup returns CDR1 SGHKS and CDR2 YYEKEE (reference sequence). The CDR3 reads CASRLQGTYEQYF. Written as DNA, the CDR3 is TGTGCCAGCAGACTACAGGGTACCTACGAGCAGTACTTC.

V gene TRBV28 combines with J gene TRBJ1-2; D might be TRBD1 (6 bases). This CDR3 contains 15 residues. Trimming left V 9 bases short and J 5 bases short, with 22 bases between. In germline, CDR1 is MDHEN, CDR2 SYDVKM. The CDR3 loop is CASTLGGAAGYGYTF. In DNA form, the CDR3 reads TGTGCCAGTACCTTGGGGGGCGCAGCGGGGTATGGCTACACCTTC.

This clone ranks as medium-sized. The genes are TRBV9 and TRBJ2-4; D call uncertain. The V end lost 0 bases, the J end lost 6 bases, and 7 bases lay between the germline ends. CDR1 is SGDLS and CDR2 is YYNGEE in the germline V gene. There are 13 residues in the CDR3. The CDR3 reads CASSVGNGNIQYF. CDR3 bases: TGTGCCAGCAGCGTAGGAAATGGAAACATTCAGTACTTC.

This clone rates as medium-sized. The V gene is TRBV28, the J gene TRBJ2-7; TRBD1 aligns across 8 bases. V trimming: 2 bases; J trimming: 2 bases; junction bases outside the gene matches: 5. This CDR3 has 15 amino acids. CDR1 and CDR2 (germline): MDHEN, SYDVKM. The CDR3 bases are TGTGCCAGCAGTTTAAAAAGGGGACAGGCCTACGAGCAGTACTTC. Translated, it gives CASSLKRGQAYEQYF. Drawing the rest from reference TRBV28 and TRBJ2-7, the complete variable domain is DVKVTQSSRYLVKRTGEKVFLECVQDMDHENMFWYRQDPGLGLRLIYFSYDVKMKEKGDIPEGYSVSREKKERFSLILESASTNQTSMYLCASSLKRGQAYEQYFGPGTRLTVT.

The genes are TRBV6-6 and TRBJ2-7, with 10 bases aligning to TRBD2. V shed 2 bases, J shed 4 bases, and the junction held 5 bases outside the gene matches. The CDR3 has 15 amino acids. From germline, CDR1 is MNHNY and CDR2 SVGAGI (reference sequence). The CDR3 spells CASSYGGTSVYEQYF. In DNA, the CDR3 is TGTGCCAGCAGTTACGGAGGGACTAGCGTGTACGAGCAGTACTTC.

In this sample, this clone is medium-sized. The chain links TRBV27 to TRBJ2-7; weak D call: TRBD2 (6 bases). This CDR3 is 15 amino acids long. Germline lookup yields CDR1 MNHEY and CDR2 SMNVEV (reference sequence). V shed 5 bases and J shed 4 bases, with 18 bases lying between them. The CDR3: CASSGAGTHSYEQYF. The DNA of the CDR3 is TGTGCCAGCAGTGGAGCCGGGACTCACTCTTACGAGCAGTACTTC.

This clone was counted a few times. J is TRBJ2-7 and V is TRBV2, with D unresolved. Germline V gene data show CDR1 as SNHLY and CDR2 as FYNNEI. The CDR3 covers 12 residues. Trimming removed 6 bases at V and 9 bases at J, with 15 bases between. Here the CDR3 reads CASSAGSGRQYF. CDR3 DNA: TGTGCCAGCAGCGCCGGGTCGGGTAGGCAGTACTTC.

The chain combines TRBV19 with TRBJ2-7; weak D call: TRBD2 (6 bases). V was trimmed by 3 bases and J by 5 bases, leaving 14 bases between them. The CDR3 is 14 residues long. Germline V gene lookup returns CDR1 LNHDA and CDR2 SQIVND (reference sequence). The CDR3: CASSIKTRVDEQYF. Here the CDR3 DNA reads TGTGCCAGTAGTATCAAGACTAGAGTCGACGAGCAGTACTTC.

The chain carries TRBV5-1 and TRBJ2-1; 16 positions match TRBD2. From germline, CDR1 is SGHRS and CDR2 YFSETQ. Trimming at V came to 5 bases and at J to 8 bases, leaving 10 bases not matched to a gene. The CDR3 length is 17 residues. Written as DNA, the CDR3 is TGCGCCAGCAGGTCCGGGACTAGCGGGAGGGCGGGATATGAGCAGTTCTTC. Protein product: CASRSGTSGRAGYEQFF.

The genes are TRBV19 and TRBJ2-6, with D unresolved. Deletions cut 5 bases from V and 2 bases from J, with 16 bases between. Germline CDR1 reads LNHDA; CDR2 reads SQIVND (reference sequence). The length of the CDR3 is 17 residues. The CDR3 region is CASSPLVILTGANVLTF. CDR3 in DNA: TGTGCCAGTAGTCCCTTGGTAATCTTAACTGGGGCCAACGTCCTGACTTTC. Filled out from reference TRBV19 and TRBJ2-6, the complete variable domain reads DGGITQSPKYLFRKEGQNVTLSCEQNLNHDAMYWYRQDPGQGLRLIYYSQIVNDFQKGDIAEGYSVSREKKESFPLTVTSAQKNPTAFYLCASSPLVILTGANVLTFGAGSRLTVL.

The J gene is TRBJ1-2, the V gene TRBV6-1, with TRBD1 as a possible D gene (6 bases). The germline gives CDR1 MNHNS, CDR2 SASEGT. V was pared by 8 bases and J by 7 bases, with 11 bases between. The CDR3 has 11 amino acids. This CDR3 reads CASGGQSGYTF. The CDR3 nucleotides are TGTGCCAGCGGGGGGCAGTCTGGCTACACCTTC.

The V gene is TRBV30, the J gene TRBJ1-2; D gene ambiguous. V was pared by 5 bases and J by 3 bases, with 10 bases between. The germline CDR1 and CDR2 sequences are GTSNPN and SVGIG (reference sequence). The length of the CDR3 is 12 residues. The CDR3 protein is CAWALGDYGYTF. CDR3 DNA: TGTGCCTGGGCCCTTGGGGACTATGGCTACACCTTC.

The chain combines TRBV7-9 with TRBJ2-3; D is unresolved. The CDR3 has 15 amino acids. Germline V gives CDR1 SEHNR, CDR2 FQNEAQ (reference sequence). With 4 bases removed from V and 2 bases from J, the gap between germline ends came to 13 bases. CDR3 DNA sequence: TGTGCCAGCAGCTCCCTCTCCCCCCTCACAGATACGCAGTATTTT. The encoded protein is CASSSLSPLTDTQYF. The variable domain in full, completed from reference TRBV7-9 and TRBJ2-3, reads DTGVSQNPRHKITKRGQNVTFRCDPISEHNRLYWYRQTLGQGPEFLTYFQNEAQLEKSRLLSDRFSAERPKGSFSTLEIQRTEQGDSAMYLCASSSLSPLTDTQYFGPGTRLTVL.

This chain joins TRBV12-5 and TRBJ2-1; the match to TRBD2 covers 10 bases. CDR1 and CDR2 from the germline V gene are LGHNT and FRNRAP. This CDR3 spans 13 amino acids. V dropped 6 bases and J dropped 9; count of bases not matched to a gene: 5. The CDR3 bases are TGTGCTAGTGGGGGAGCGGGAGGGCTTGAGCAGTTCTTC. Translation: CASGGAGGLEQFF.

V usage is TRBV5-1 and J usage is TRBJ2-1, with 12 nucleotides matching TRBD2. The V gene's germline CDR1 is SGHRS and CDR2 YFSETQ. V dropped 4 bases and J dropped 0; count of bases not matched to a gene: 2. This CDR3 has 16 amino acids. The CDR3 sequence: CASSVTSGSSYNEQFF. The CDR3 DNA is TGCGCCAGCAGCGTGACTAGCGGGAGCTCCTACAATGAGCAGTTCTTC.

The CDR3 sequence: CASSLAGAGTIEQFF. In nucleotides, the CDR3 is TGTGCCAGCAGCTTAGCCGGGGCAGGGACTATTGAGCAGTTCTTC. This chain uses TRBV7-9 with TRBJ2-1; TRBD2 matches at 7 bases. V lost 0 bases, J lost 9 bases, and 8 bases stayed unmatched. From germline, CDR1 is SEHNR and CDR2 FQNEAQ (reference sequence). The CDR3 has 15 residues. Together with reference TRBV7-9 and TRBJ2-1, the CDR3 gives the full variable domain: DTGVSQNPRHKITKRGQNVTFRCDPISEHNRLYWYRQTLGQGPEFLTYFQNEAQLEKSRLLSDRFSAERPKGSFSTLEIQRTEQGDSAMYLCASSLAGAGTIEQFFGPGTRLTVL.

The rearrangement uses TRBV25-1 and TRBJ2-5; D is undetermined. CDR3 length: 16 amino acids. The V gene lost 2 bases and the J gene lost 4 bases, with 17 bases spanning the gap. Germline lookup yields CDR1 MGHDK and CDR2 SYGVNS. DNA of the CDR3: TGTGCCAGCAGTGAAAGTAGGGCTTCGCCACCAGAGACCCAGTACTTC. It specifies CASSESRASPPETQYF.

This clone was observed a handful of times. This sequence joins TRBV6-5 and TRBJ2-5; D unclear. The CDR3 has 14 amino acids. V gave up 5 bases and J gave up 2 bases, with 12 bases separating them. Looked up from germline, CDR1 is MNHEY and CDR2 is SVGAGI. The CDR3 bases are TGTGCCAGCAGTGGCCTGACGGGTCAAGAGACCCAGTACTTC. This translates into CASSGLTGQETQYF.

V gene TRBV7-2 combines with J gene TRBJ2-2; tentatively, D is TRBD2 (5 bases). The CDR3 runs 17 residues. Trimming removed 4 bases from V and 0 bases from J, with 15 bases in between. Germline V gene lookup returns CDR1 SGHTA and CDR2 FQGNSA. The CDR3 sequence is CASSSPRDEANTGELFF. The CDR3 DNA sequence: TGTGCCAGCAGCTCACCCCGGGATGAAGCGAACACCGGGGAGCTGTTTTTT.